One sample yielded the 24 T cell receptor beta chains listed below, sequenced in a study of CDR3 diversity in severe acne. TCRdb reanalysed the PCR reads using MiXCR and keeps one entry per CDR3 protein. The data show about 85,000 distinct CDR3 sequences, with 45% to 50% seen just once and 10% held by the top ten. The sequenced sample was blood. These receptors were taken from a male donor in good health, serving as a control.

CDR3 sequence reads: CASSDSGGAPDTQYF. CDR3 DNA sequence: TGTGCCAGCAGTGATAGCGGGGGGGCCCCAGATACGCAGTATTTT. V gene TRBV25-1 combines with J gene TRBJ2-3; 11 bases fit TRBD2. The CDR3 spans 15 residues. The germline V gene encodes CDR1 MGHDK and CDR2 SYGVNS. Unmatched junction bases numbered 3, after V lost 3 bases and J lost 4 bases.

This clonotype has at least ten counts. V usage is TRBV6-4 and J usage is TRBJ2-3; D uncertain. This CDR3 region has 14 residues. Germline V gene data show CDR1 as MRHNA and CDR2 as SNTAGT. The ends were cut back, 4 bases at V and 0 bases at J, with 8 bases in the middle. CDR3 coding DNA: TGTGCCAGCAGTGCGGGCAGGAGCACAGATACGCAGTATTTT. It is translated as CASSAGRSTDTQYF.

As for this clonotype: The CDR3 does not end in the conserved phenylalanine or tryptophan, so this is likely a read error. The chain uses TRBV19 and TRBJ1-1; D is undetermined. V was pared by 6 bases and J by 8 bases, with 16 bases between. The germline V gene encodes CDR1 LNHDA and CDR2 SQIVND (reference sequence). This CDR3 comprises 13 residues. Here the CDR3 reads CASSVDGLLEAFL. The CDR3 DNA is TGTGCCAGTAGCGTGGACGGACTCCTAGAAGCTTTCCTT.

The table lists this clonotype with a few counts. The rearrangement joins TRBV20-1 to TRBJ2-3; D assignment may be TRBD1 or TRBD2 (7 bases each). The germline V and J ends were trimmed by 6 bases and 3 bases, with 10 bases remaining between them. The CDR3 is 12 residues long. Germline V CDR1 and CDR2: DFQATT, SNEGSKA (reference sequence). The CDR3 sequence: CSAQGGTDTQYF. The CDR3 nucleotides read TGCAGTGCCCAGGGGGGGACAGATACGCAGTATTTT.

Note on this clonotype: At one of its ends the junction is not consistent with the germline gene, which may arise from a read error. The chain has TRBV6-5 and TRBJ2-2; weak D call: TRBD1 (5 bases). The CDR3 is 15 amino acids. Germline values: CDR1 MNHEY, CDR2 SVGAGI. The CDR3 sequence: CASSPSGLGTEELFF. The CDR3 bases are TGTGCCAGCAGCCCGTCAGGGCTTGGCACCGAGGAGCTGTTTTTT.

The chain joins TRBV2 to TRBJ2-2; D assignment may be TRBD1 or TRBD2 (5 bases each). The V gene lost 4 bases and the J gene lost 0 bases, with 9 bases spanning the gap. Germline V gene data show CDR1 as SNHLY and CDR2 as FYNNEI. The CDR3 extends over 15 amino acids. CDR3 nucleotides: TGTGCCAGCAGTGGGGACGGGGCGAACACCGGGGAGCTGTTTTTT. Translation: CASSGDGANTGELFF.

J is TRBJ2-7 and V is TRBV7-2; TRBD1 agrees at 9 bases. CDR3 length: 14 residues. CDR1 and CDR2 (germline): SGHTA, FQGNSA. Unmatched junction bases numbered 5, after V lost 3 bases and J lost 5 bases. The CDR3 DNA is TGTGCCAGCAGCTTTTACAGGGGGCTCAACGAGCAGTACTTC. This sequence encodes CASSFYRGLNEQYF.

This clonotype was recorded many times. This chain joins TRBV9 and TRBJ1-5, with D perhaps TRBD1 (5 bases). The CDR3 runs to 15 residues. V shed 4 bases and J shed 8 bases, with 19 bases lying between them. CDR1 SGDLS and CDR2 YYNGEE come from the germline V gene. CDR3 sequence: CASSRGRGAGEPQHF. CDR3 sequence (DNA): TGTGCCAGCAGCCGGGGCCGTGGGGCCGGAGAGCCCCAGCATTTT.

This chain uses TRBV6-1 with TRBJ1-3; D might be TRBD1 (6 bases). Germline CDR1 reads MNHNS; CDR2 reads SASEGT. V was pared by 6 bases and J by 3 bases, with 9 bases between. The CDR3 contains 13 residues. CDR3 in DNA: TGTGCCAGCAGACTACAGGGTGGAAACACCATATATTTT. It is translated as CASRLQGGNTIYF.

The rearrangement links TRBV2 to TRBJ1-5; unclear D gene. This CDR3 has 15 residues. V lost 7 bases, J lost 2 bases, and 15 bases lay in between. The germline V gene has CDR1 SNHLY and CDR2 FYNNEI. The CDR3 region is CASTKDSGGNQPQHF. In nucleotides, the CDR3 is TGTGCCAGCACCAAAGACTCGGGAGGCAATCAGCCCCAGCATTTT.

Many counts were recorded for this clonotype. The J gene is TRBJ2-2, the V gene TRBV29-1, with TRBD2 identical over 9 bases. The CDR3 is 13 amino acids. After removal of 4 bases from V and 7 bases from J, the junction contained 4 bases not matched to a gene. Germline V gene sequence: CDR1 SQVTM, CDR2 ANQGSEA. This chain's CDR3 is CSVASGKGGELFF. The CDR3 DNA reads as TGCAGCGTTGCTAGCGGGAAAGGCGGGGAGCTGTTTTTT.

The chain joins TRBV25-1 to TRBJ2-6; D is unresolved. The CDR3 is 15 amino acids. Germline lookup yields CDR1 MGHDK and CDR2 SYGVNS. V lost 6 bases and J 4 bases, leaving 13 bases between the germline ends. The CDR3 DNA reads TGTGCCAGCAGCCAAGGCTACTGGGGGGCCAACGTCCTGACTTTC. Protein: CASSQGYWGANVLTF.

Comments on this clonotype: The junction departs from the called germline gene at one end, perhaps through a read error. The chain employs TRBV7-9 and TRBJ2-7; the D call may be TRBD1 or TRBD2 (5 bases each). Germline V lookup: CDR1 SEHNR, CDR2 FQNEAQ (reference sequence). The CDR3 extends over 14 amino acids. The CDR3 region has the DNA TGTGCCAGCAGCTTATACGGGGACGCCTACGAGCAGCACTTC. Its translation: CASSLYGDAYEQHF.

The V gene is TRBV29-1, the J gene TRBJ1-2; 7 nucleotides align to TRBD1. The CDR3 has 15 amino acids. V shed 3 bases, J shed 7 bases, and the junction held 14 bases outside the gene matches. Germline V gene sequence: CDR1 SQVTM, CDR2 ANQGSEA. CDR3 bases: TGCAGCGTTGATCCCCAGGGGGGTTTAGATGGTGGCTACACCTTC. Its translation is CSVDPQGGLDGGYTF.

The rearrangement joins TRBV6-5 to TRBJ2-3; TRBD2 agrees at 7 bases. This CDR3 is 14 amino acids long. Germline V lookup: CDR1 MNHEY, CDR2 SVGAGI. V lost 6 bases and J lost 0; bases outside the gene matches: 3. The DNA for the CDR3 is TGTGCCAGCAGCAAAGCGGGGAGCACAGATACGCAGTATTTT. Protein sequence: CASSKAGSTDTQYF.

In regard to this clonotype: An end of the junction differs from the germline gene, which may be a read error. The rearrangement links TRBV28 to TRBJ2-4, with D tentatively TRBD2 (6 bases). The CDR3 loop spans 16 amino acids. Germline V CDR1 and CDR2: MDHEN, SYDVKM. The CDR3 bases are TGTGCCAGCAGTTCCCCGTCCGGGACTTCCTCAAACATTCGGTACTTC. Protein sequence: CASSSPSGTSSNIRYF.

V gene TRBV7-2 combines with J gene TRBJ1-2, with TRBD1 identical over 7 bases. The V gene's germline CDR1 is SGHTA and CDR2 FQGNSA. CDR3 length: 13 amino acids. J lost 5 bases, V lost 4 bases, and 4 bases had no gene match. Here the CDR3 reads CASSSGQTYGYTF. The CDR3 nucleotides are TGTGCCAGCAGCTCGGGACAGACGTATGGCTACACCTTC.

The chain uses TRBV2 and TRBJ2-7; TRBD2 is a possible D gene (6 bases). V was pared by 11 bases and J by 0 bases, with 20 bases between. This CDR3 spans 15 amino acids. Germline loops: CDR1 SNHLY, CDR2 FYNNEI. The CDR3 region is CAFRGGGATSYEQYF. The DNA of the CDR3 is TGTGCCTTCCGAGGAGGCGGGGCCACCTCCTACGAGCAGTACTTC. The whole variable domain, filled in from reference TRBV2 and TRBJ2-7, reads EPEVTQTPSHQVTQMGQEVILRCVPISNHLYFYWYRQILGQKVEFLVSFYNNEISEKSEIFDDQFSVERPDGSNFTLKIRSTKLEDSAMYFCAFRGGGATSYEQYFGPGTRLTVT.

The chain has TRBV11-1 and TRBJ1-5; D gene unclear. Germline CDR1 SGHAT, CDR2 FQDESV (reference sequence). V was clipped by 3 bases and J by 4 bases, with 7 bases between them. CDR3 length: 13 amino acids. CDR3 in DNA: TGTGCCAGCAGCTTTGGGGTAAATCAGCCCCAGCATTTT. Translated, it gives CASSFGVNQPQHF.

The chain combines TRBV19 with TRBJ1-1; D is possibly TRBD1 (6 bases). This CDR3 is 15 amino acids long. Looked up from germline, CDR1 is LNHDA and CDR2 is SQIVND (reference sequence). Trimming left V 4 bases short and J 6 bases short, with 18 bases between. The CDR3 sequence: CASSKIQGRVPEAFF. The CDR3 DNA is TGTGCCAGTAGTAAAATTCAGGGGAGGGTCCCTGAAGCTTTCTTT.

At least ten counts were recorded for this clonotype. This chain uses TRBV6-5 with TRBJ2-2; D gene ambiguous. Germline values: CDR1 MNHEY, CDR2 SVGAGI. V lost 1 base and J 1 base, leaving 1 base between the germline ends. This CDR3 region has 13 residues. CDR3 residues: CASSYWNTGELFF. The CDR3 region has the DNA TGTGCCAGCAGTTACTGGAACACCGGGGAGCTGTTTTTT.

This clonotype was counted between two and nine times. V gene TRBV6-5 combines with J gene TRBJ2-1; no firm D call. Between the trimmed V and J ends, which lost 0 bases and 5 bases, there was a span of 5 bases. The length of the CDR3 is 13 residues. CDR1 is MNHEY and CDR2 is SVGAGI in the germline V gene. CDR3 sequence reads: CASSYSVNNEQFF. The CDR3 DNA sequence: TGTGCCAGCAGTTACTCGGTCAACAATGAGCAGTTCTTC.

The chain combines TRBV20-1 with TRBJ1-5; perhaps TRBD1 as D (6 bases). Trimming cost V 6 bases and J 0 bases, with 12 bases left between them. The CDR3 is 14 residues long. The germline CDR1 and CDR2 sequences are DFQATT and SNEGSKA (reference sequence). The CDR3 DNA reads TGCAGTGCCCTGGACAGTTATAGCAATCAGCCCCAGCATTTT. Protein: CSALDSYSNQPQHF.

Regarding this clonotype: The junction shows a germline mismatch at one end, possibly a read error. The rearrangement uses TRBV11-2 and TRBJ1-1; D is unclear. The CDR3 covers 14 residues. CDR1 SGHAT and CDR2 FQNNGV come from the germline V gene. This CDR3 is CASSLWEMNTGAFF. CDR3 in DNA: TGTGCCAGCAGTCTCTGGGAAATGAACACTGGAGCTTTCTTT.